This TCR beta chain was sequenced during a study of CD8 T cells in Susac syndrome. Random hexamers primed reverse transcription of roughly 0.5 to 1 ug RNA. Amplification of TCR beta CDR3 across 54 Vbeta and 13 Jbeta was performed with immunoSEQ multiplex PCR. TCRdb processed the immunoSEQ multiplex PCR reads anew with MiXCR; each CDR3 protein has one entry. The data contain 150,000 to 200,000 distinct CDR3 sequences, about 93% of them seen just once; the ten biggest clones take up approximately 0.14%. While CD8+ and CD4+ T cells were isolated negatively, TEMRA cells were enriched by FACS. Germline CDR1 and CDR2: DFQATT and SNEGSKA (reference sequence). The CDR3 is made up of 16 amino acids. V dropped 2 bases and J dropped 3; count of bases not matched to a gene: 10.

V and J are TRBV20-1 and TRBJ1-2; 9 nucleotides match TRBD1. This sequence was found in a human donor in good health. Sequenced material: CD4+ T cells from PBMCs. CDR3 coding DNA: TGCAGTGCTAGACGTTCCGGGACAGGGATAGACTATGGCTACACCTTC. It codes for CSARRSGTGIDYGYTF.